The entry below describes one T cell receptor beta chain. Methods used by the authors: The assay estimated nucleated cells by amplifying reference gene primers. Some clones are missing from TCRdb's copy, which holds only in-frame ones; the method was immunoSEQ multiplex PCR. Clone size and V and J calls were adopted from that table, with D and trimming inferred from the DNA. The top ten hold around 0.3% of the sample, which has about 670,000 clones, around 90% seen once. These data belong to a study of blood T cell repertoires in COVID-19. Study-level information: The origin of the acute and convalescent COVID-19 samples was the United States, Italy and Spain. Sources were T cells, B-cell-depleted T cells, or PBMCs; the material itself was cDNA or gDNA.

The trim removed 4 bases at V and 3 bases at J, leaving 8 bases unmatched. Germline V gene sequence: CDR1 SGHRS, CDR2 YFSETQ. The CDR3 has 16 amino acids. The sequencing input was peripheral blood. The chain is built from TRBV5-1 and TRBJ1-2; 11 bases align to TRBD1. The clonotype was recovered from a woman between 18 and 30 years old with acute or convalescent COVID-19. CDR3 amino acids: CASSTGGTGGYYGYTF. The CDR3 DNA reads as TGCGCCAGCAGCACGGGCGGGACAGGGGGGTACTATGGCTACACCTTC.